A selection of T cell receptor beta chains follows, all from one sample in a study of beta chain features in type 1 diabetes. Some clones are missing from TCRdb's copy, which holds only in-frame ones; the method was immunoSEQ multiplex PCR. The sample yields around 340,000 clones, roughly 8.8% seen once. Specimen: central memory CD4+ T cells from blood. Receptor source: a man younger than 45 with type 1 diabetes. Both conserved end residues are part of each CDR3. D genes are given only for firm matches. Not every row has a clone size; where given, it reads once, few, many or a size class.

clone_size | j_call | d_call | v_call | cdr3_nt | cdr3_aa
NA | TRBJ2-3 | NA | TRBV5-5 | TGTGCCAGCAGCTTGCCGCCAGATACGCAGTATTTT | CASSLPPDTQYF
NA | TRBJ2-1 | TRBD1 | TRBV5-1 | TGCGCCAGCAGCTATGGACAGGCCTCCTCCTACAATGAGCAGTTCTTC | CASSYGQASSYNEQFF
NA | TRBJ1-2 | NA | TRBV20-1 | TGCAGTGTGACAGGCCATGGCTACACCTTC | CSVTGHGYTF
few | TRBJ2-1 | NA | TRBV25-1 | TGTGCCAGCAGTGATAATGGGCGGCCCAATGAGCAGTTCTTC | CASSDNGRPNEQFF
NA | TRBJ2-7 | NA | TRBV4-1 | TGCGCCAGCAGCCAGATCACGGGGGATAGTTACGAGCAGTACTTC | CASSQITGDSYEQYF
few | TRBJ1-2 | NA | TRBV16 | TGTGCCAGCAGCCCTGGACGGAATGGCTACACCTTC | CASSPGRNGYTF
NA | TRBJ1-1 | NA | TRBV27 | TGTGCCAGCAGTTTATCCCCCCGCGGACAGAGGAACACTGAAGCTTTCTTT | CASSLSPRGQRNTEAFF
few | TRBJ2-4 | NA | TRBV20-1 | TGCAGTGCTAGAGCGGGCGGGGGCAAGTACTTC | CSARAGGGKYF
few | TRBJ2-2 | TRBD1 | TRBV5-4 | TGTGCCAGCATCGGGACAGCCAAAGGGGAGCTGTTTTTT | CASIGTAKGELFF
NA | TRBJ2-5 | NA | TRBV5-4 | TGTGCCAGCAGCTTAGGGATTAGCCAAGAGACCCAGTACTTC | CASSLGISQETQYF
few | TRBJ2-7 | NA | TRBV7-2 | TGTGCCAGCAGCTTATTTGACCTGGGGGAGCAGTACTTC | CASSLFDLGEQYF